The 24 T cell receptor beta chains given below trace back to one sample, sequenced in a study of T-cell reconstitution after alpha-beta-depleted transplantation in children. Researchers prepared the TCRbeta library using unique molecular identifiers, the study reports. Using its own MiXCR run on the PCR reads, TCRdb lists one record per CDR3 protein. The data hold 70,000 to 95,000 distinct CDR3 sequences, with more than 9% observed a single time. This specimen consisted of PBMCs from the stem cell graft donor, obtained from the stem cell graft. The receptors here all came from a human donor who donated a stem cell graft to a child with inherited bone marrow failure.

This clonotype came up many times. This rearrangement joins TRBV5-1 to TRBJ2-5; no clear D gene. This CDR3 contains 13 residues. Between the trimmed V and J ends, which lost 2 bases and 4 bases, there was a span of 9 bases. Germline V gene lookup returns CDR1 SGHRS and CDR2 YFSETQ. The CDR3 DNA follows: TGCGCCAGCAGCTTTGGTGAGGCAGAGACCCAGTACTTC. It codes for CASSFGEAETQYF.

Ten or more counts support this clonotype. J is TRBJ1-1 and V is TRBV12-3 or TRBV12-4; D unclear. This CDR3 has 12 residues. Trimming took off 4 bases at V and 3 bases at J, with 6 bases between the two ends. In DNA, the CDR3 is TGTGCCAGCAGTTCAGCGTACACTGAAGCTTTCTTT. Protein: CASSSAYTEAFF.

V gene TRBV7-3 combines with J gene TRBJ1-2, with 8 positions matching TRBD1. The CDR3 is made up of 11 amino acids. V was pared by 9 bases and J by 5 bases, with 2 bases of the junction left unmatched. CDR1 is SGHTA and CDR2 is FQGTGA in the germline V gene. CDR3 nucleotides: TGTGCCAGGGGGACAGGTTATGGCTACACCTTC. Its translation is CARGTGYGYTF.

This clonotype was counted many times. This chain joins TRBV2 and TRBJ2-5, with D possibly called TRBD1 or TRBD2 (6 bases each). Germline V lookup: CDR1 SNHLY, CDR2 FYNNEI. The CDR3 is 12 residues long. The V gene lost 6 bases and the J gene lost 4 bases, with 9 bases spanning the gap. CDR3: CASSGGRETQYF. CDR3 DNA: TGTGCCAGCAGCGGGGGCCGAGAGACCCAGTACTTC.

At least ten counts were recorded for this clonotype. One end of the junction is discordant with germline, which a read error may explain. The V call is TRBV20-1, the J call TRBJ2-3; D ambiguous. The CDR3 covers 14 residues. In germline, CDR1 is DFQATT, CDR2 SNEGSKA (reference sequence). The CDR3 DNA is TGCAGTGCCAGAGACGTGCTAAAGGGCGATACGCAGTATTTT. Translation: CSARDVLKGDTQYF.

This clonotype was seen at least ten times. J is TRBJ2-5 and V is TRBV7-2; 11 bases are a match to TRBD2. The CDR3 has 15 residues. The J segment lost 5 bases and the V segment lost 4 bases, leaving 6 bases of the junction unmatched. Germline CDR1 reads SGHTA; CDR2 reads FQGNSA. The CDR3 bases are TGTGCCAGCAGCTATAGCGGGAGGGCAGGGGAGACCCAGTACTTC. Its translation is CASSYSGRAGETQYF.

This clonotype was picked up many times. V is TRBV6-6 and J is TRBJ2-7; TRBD1 matches at 8 bases. Germline trimming cut 2 bases from V and 10 bases from J; bases unmatched to any gene: 1. Germline V gene lookup returns CDR1 MNHNY and CDR2 SVGAGI (reference sequence). The CDR3 has 11 residues. In DNA form, the CDR3 reads TGTGCCAGCAGTTACCAGGGGGCTCAGTACTTC. This codes for CASSYQGAQYF.

V gene TRBV13 combines with J gene TRBJ2-5; the D gene could be TRBD1 or TRBD2 (6 bases each). V was pared by 6 bases and J by 2 bases, with 13 bases between. The CDR3 contains 14 residues. Germline V CDR1 and CDR2: PRHDT, FYEKMQ (reference sequence). Here the CDR3 DNA reads TGTGCCAGCAGTACCACAGGGAGGCAAGAGACCCAGTACTTC. Translating it yields CASSTTGRQETQYF.

This clonotype was recorded at least ten times. This chain joins TRBV5-1 and TRBJ2-1, with 14 bases that match TRBD2. Trimming at V came to 4 bases and at J to 10 bases, leaving 10 bases not matched to a gene. The CDR3 is 16 amino acids. Germline-derived CDR1 and CDR2 are SGHRS and YFSETQ. CDR3: CASSRGLAGGDREQFF. Here the CDR3 DNA reads TGCGCCAGCAGCCGCGGACTAGCGGGGGGTGACAGGGAGCAGTTCTTC.

At least ten counts were recorded for this clonotype. This rearrangement joins TRBV4-3 to TRBJ1-3, with D perhaps TRBD1 (5 bases). Trimming shortened V by 1 base and J by 3 bases, and 10 bases separated the two germline ends. The CDR3 has 15 amino acids. Germline V gives CDR1 LGHNA, CDR2 YSLEER. CDR3 bases: TGCGCCAGCAGCCAAGGGGGGACTCGTGGAAACACCATATATTTT. Its protein is CASSQGGTRGNTIYF.

The table lists this clonotype with many counts. At one end the junction does not follow the germline gene, possibly because of a read error. The chain employs TRBV20-1 and TRBJ1-1; tentative D call: TRBD1 (5 bases). The length of the CDR3 is 13 residues. The V gene's germline CDR1 is DFQATT and CDR2 SNEGSKA (reference sequence). CDR3 in amino acids: CRARSGPYTEAFF. The CDR3 DNA reads TGCAGAGCTAGGTCGGGGCCCTACACTGAAGCTTTCTTT.

V gene TRBV28 combines with J gene TRBJ2-5; D uncertain. The CDR3 contains 13 residues. Trimming stripped 3 bases from V and 2 bases from J, with 7 bases between. Germline V gene data show CDR1 as MDHEN and CDR2 as SYDVKM. CDR3 sequence (DNA): TGTGCCAGCAGTTTTAGAAGACAAGAGACCCAGTACTTC. Its protein product is CASSFRRQETQYF.

The chain has TRBV5-1 and TRBJ2-2, with D maybe TRBD2 (5 bases). Trimming cost V 4 bases and J 4 bases, with 11 bases left between them. There are 14 residues in the CDR3. The V gene's germline CDR1 is SGHRS and CDR2 YFSETQ. Here the CDR3 DNA reads TGCGCCAGCAGCCCGGAGGTGCCCACCGGGGAGCTGTTTTTT. Translation: CASSPEVPTGELFF.

This clonotype has just a few counts. The V call is TRBV20-1, the J call TRBJ1-2; no clear D gene. The length of the CDR3 is 12 residues. From germline, CDR1 is DFQATT and CDR2 SNEGSKA (reference sequence). CDR3 coding DNA: TGCAGGTCTCAGCGGGCATCCTATGGCTACACCTTC. It encodes CRSQRASYGYTF.

The sample holds many counts of this clonotype. This sequence joins TRBV9 and TRBJ2-7; 12 bases map to TRBD2. CDR1 is SGDLS, CDR2 YYNGEE, per germline. Trimming at V came to 4 bases and at J to 2 bases, leaving 4 bases not matched to a gene. CDR3 length: 15 amino acids. The CDR3 loop is CASSPRLAGAYEQYF. CDR3 sequence (DNA): TGTGCCAGCAGCCCTCGACTAGCGGGAGCCTACGAGCAGTACTTC.

At least ten counts were recorded for this clonotype. The chain uses TRBV29-1 and TRBJ2-5; 9 bases match TRBD2. CDR3 length: 13 amino acids. From germline, CDR1 is SQVTM and CDR2 ANQGSEA. The V and J ends lost 6 bases and 5 bases, in that order; junction bases with no gene match: 7. In nucleotides, the CDR3 is TGCAGCGTCGCTAGCGGGGCTGGGGAGACCCAGTACTTC. As protein: CSVASGAGETQYF.

This clonotype was counted once. This chain links TRBV10-1 with TRBJ2-7, with D possibly TRBD2 on 5 matching bases. This CDR3 comprises 14 residues. Germline CDR1 WNHNN, CDR2 SYGVQD (reference sequence). V was pared by 0 bases and J by 7 bases, with 13 bases between. The CDR3 region is CASSESSRADEQYF. The CDR3, as DNA: TGCGCCAGCAGTGAGTCTAGCCGAGCGGATGAGCAGTACTTC.

This clonotype was picked up one time. The chain is built from TRBV5-1 and TRBJ2-7; D may be TRBD2 (6 bases). CDR1 SGHRS and CDR2 YFSETQ come from the germline V gene. Trimming cost V 4 bases and J 2 bases, with 22 bases left between them. The CDR3 is 17 amino acids. CDR3 protein: CASSQRVLAPGAYEQYF. In DNA, the CDR3 is TGCGCCAGCAGCCAGAGGGTCCTAGCGCCCGGGGCCTACGAGCAGTACTTC.

This clonotype was observed many times. V is TRBV4-2 and J is TRBJ1-4; D unclear. Deletions cut 0 bases from V and 6 bases from J, with 11 bases between. Germline values: CDR1 LGHNA, CDR2 YNFKEQ. This CDR3 has 15 amino acids. The CDR3 bases are TGTGCCAGCAGCCAAGATCGGGCAGACGATGAAAAACTGTTTTTT. It specifies CASSQDRADDEKLFF.

This clonotype was counted ten times or more. The CDR3 coding sequence is TGTGCCAGCAGTCCGGGACATTTCAACGAGCAGTACTTC. Its protein is CASSPGHFNEQYF. The J gene is TRBJ2-7, the V gene TRBV7-9; possibly TRBD1 for D (6 bases). V lost 6 bases, J lost 5 bases, and 14 bases lay in between. The CDR3 sequence is 13 residues long. Germline CDR1 SEHNR, CDR2 FQNEAQ (reference sequence).

This clonotype was seen many times. The chain recombines TRBV11-2 with TRBJ2-1; D is perhaps TRBD2 (6 bases). Trimming left V 4 bases short and J 1 base short, with 11 bases between. Germline V gives CDR1 SGHAT, CDR2 FQNNGV. This CDR3 spans 15 amino acids. The CDR3: CASSYPRGSYNEQFF. The CDR3 nucleotides read TGTGCCAGCAGCTACCCCCGGGGGTCCTACAATGAGCAGTTCTTC.

This clonotype was recorded at least ten times. This sequence joins TRBV12-5 and TRBJ2-7, with D possibly being TRBD1 or TRBD2 (6 bases each). Germline V gene lookup returns CDR1 LGHNT and CDR2 FRNRAP. This CDR3 has 15 residues. Trimming removed 3 bases from V and 5 bases from J, with 17 bases in between. The CDR3 DNA reads as TGTGCTAGTGGTTTCCGAGGGGGGCGCTTCGACGAGCAGTACTTC. It encodes CASGFRGGRFDEQYF.

This clonotype was seen many times. The gene calls are TRBV5-1 and TRBJ2-3, with 11 bases that match TRBD1. This CDR3 is 14 amino acids long. Trimming took 8 bases from V and 1 from J; bases not matched to a gene: 3. Germline-derived CDR1 and CDR2 are SGHRS and YFSETQ. The CDR3, as DNA: TGCGCCAGTTCGGGACAGGGGGGCACAGATACGCAGTATTTT. Translating it yields CASSGQGGTDTQYF.

In its sample, this clonotype was seen many times. This chain uses TRBV20-1 with TRBJ2-7; 11 bases map to TRBD1. The V and J ends lost 6 bases and 2 bases, in that order; junction bases with no gene match: 12. The CDR3 spans 16 residues. Germline V gene data show CDR1 as DFQATT and CDR2 as SNEGSKA (reference sequence). CDR3 sequence (DNA): TGCAGTGCCAAGGGACAGGGGGTGCTGCTTCCCTACGAGCAGTACTTC. Translating it yields CSAKGQGVLLPYEQYF.